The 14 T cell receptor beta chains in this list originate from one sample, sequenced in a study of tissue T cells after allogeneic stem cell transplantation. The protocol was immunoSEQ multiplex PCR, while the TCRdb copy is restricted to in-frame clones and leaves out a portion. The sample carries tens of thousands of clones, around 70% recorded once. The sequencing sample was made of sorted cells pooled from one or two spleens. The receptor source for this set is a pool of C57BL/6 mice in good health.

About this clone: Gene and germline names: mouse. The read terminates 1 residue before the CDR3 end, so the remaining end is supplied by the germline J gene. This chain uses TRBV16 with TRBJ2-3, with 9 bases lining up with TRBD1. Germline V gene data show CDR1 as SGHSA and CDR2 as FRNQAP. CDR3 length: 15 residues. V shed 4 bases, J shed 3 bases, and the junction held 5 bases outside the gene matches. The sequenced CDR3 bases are TGTGCAAGCAGCTCCCGGGACAGGGAGGCAGAAACGCTGTAT. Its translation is CASSSRDREAETLY. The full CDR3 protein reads CASSSRDREAETLYF.

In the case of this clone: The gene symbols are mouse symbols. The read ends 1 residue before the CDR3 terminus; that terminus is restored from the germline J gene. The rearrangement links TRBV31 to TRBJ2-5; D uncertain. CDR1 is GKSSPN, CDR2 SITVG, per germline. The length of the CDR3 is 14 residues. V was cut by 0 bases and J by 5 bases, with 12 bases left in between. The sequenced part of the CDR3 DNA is TGTGCCTGGAGTCTAGGTGGGATTAGAGACACCCAGTAC. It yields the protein CAWSLGGIRDTQY. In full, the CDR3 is CAWSLGGIRDTQYF.

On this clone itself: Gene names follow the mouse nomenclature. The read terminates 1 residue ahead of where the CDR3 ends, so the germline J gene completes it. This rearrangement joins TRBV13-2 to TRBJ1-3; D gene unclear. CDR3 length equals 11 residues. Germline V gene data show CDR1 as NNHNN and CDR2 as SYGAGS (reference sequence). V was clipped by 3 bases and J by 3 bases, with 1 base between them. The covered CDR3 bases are TGTGCCAGCGGTGGTGGAAATACGCTCTAT. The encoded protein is CASGGGNTLY. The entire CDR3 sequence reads CASGGGNTLYF.

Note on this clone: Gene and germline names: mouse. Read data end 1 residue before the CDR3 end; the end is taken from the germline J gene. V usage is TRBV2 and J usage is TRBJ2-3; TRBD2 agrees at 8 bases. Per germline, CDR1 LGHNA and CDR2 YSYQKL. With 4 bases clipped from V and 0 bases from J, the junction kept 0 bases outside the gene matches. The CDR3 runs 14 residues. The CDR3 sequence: CASSRLGSAETLYF. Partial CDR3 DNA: TGTGCCAGCAGCCGACTGGGGAGTGCAGAAACGCTGTAT.

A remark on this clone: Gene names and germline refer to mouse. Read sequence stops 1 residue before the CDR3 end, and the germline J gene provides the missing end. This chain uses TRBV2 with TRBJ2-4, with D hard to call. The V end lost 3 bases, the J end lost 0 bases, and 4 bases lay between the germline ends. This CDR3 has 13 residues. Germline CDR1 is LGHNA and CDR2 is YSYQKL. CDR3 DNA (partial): TGTGCCAGCAGCCACTCTAGTCAAAACACCTTGTAC. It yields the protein CASSHSSQNTLY. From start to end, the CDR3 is CASSHSSQNTLYF. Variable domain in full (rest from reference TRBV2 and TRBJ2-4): DPKIIQKPKYLVAVTGSEKILICEQYLGHNAMYWYRQSAKKPLEFMFSYSYQKLMDNQTASSRFQPQSSKKNHLDLQITALKPDDSATYFCASSHSSQNTLYFGAGTRLSVL.

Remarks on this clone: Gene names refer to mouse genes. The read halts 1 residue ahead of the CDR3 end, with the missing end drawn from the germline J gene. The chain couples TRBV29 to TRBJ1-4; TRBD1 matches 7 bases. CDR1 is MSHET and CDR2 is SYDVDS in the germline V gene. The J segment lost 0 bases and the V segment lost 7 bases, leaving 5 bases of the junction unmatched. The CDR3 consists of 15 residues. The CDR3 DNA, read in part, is TGTGCTAGCACTTGGGACAGTATTTCCAACGAAAGATTATTT. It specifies CASTWDSISNERLF. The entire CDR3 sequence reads CASTWDSISNERLFF.

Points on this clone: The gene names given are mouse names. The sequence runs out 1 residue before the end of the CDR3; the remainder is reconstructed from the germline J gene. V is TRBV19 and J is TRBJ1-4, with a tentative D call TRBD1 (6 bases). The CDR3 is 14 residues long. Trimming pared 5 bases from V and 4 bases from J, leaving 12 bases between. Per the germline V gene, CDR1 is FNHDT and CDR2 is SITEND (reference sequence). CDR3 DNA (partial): TGTGCCAGCAGCCCGACAGGCTACAACGAAAGATTATTT. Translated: CASSPTGYNERLF. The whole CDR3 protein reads CASSPTGYNERLFF.

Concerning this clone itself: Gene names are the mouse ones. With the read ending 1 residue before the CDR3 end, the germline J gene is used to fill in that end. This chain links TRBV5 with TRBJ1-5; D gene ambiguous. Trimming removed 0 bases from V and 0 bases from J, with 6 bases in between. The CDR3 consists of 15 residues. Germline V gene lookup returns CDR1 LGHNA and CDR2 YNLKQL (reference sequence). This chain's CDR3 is CASSQDQYNNQAPLF. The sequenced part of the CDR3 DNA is TGTGCCAGCAGCCAAGATCAGTATAACAACCAGGCTCCGCTT.

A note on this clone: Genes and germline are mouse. The CDR3 bases that were read are TGTGCCAGCAGCCAGACCGGGACAGGGGACACCGGGCAGCTCTAC. Encoded protein: CASSQTGTGDTGQLY. From start to end, the CDR3 is CASSQTGTGDTGQLYF. The V call is TRBV5, the J call TRBJ2-2; TRBD1 aligns across 10 bases. With the read ending 1 residue before the CDR3 end, the germline J gene is used to fill in that end. V was pared by 3 bases and J by 3 bases, with 4 bases of the junction left unmatched. CDR3 size: 16 residues. Per the germline V gene, CDR1 is LGHNA and CDR2 is YNLKQL (reference sequence).

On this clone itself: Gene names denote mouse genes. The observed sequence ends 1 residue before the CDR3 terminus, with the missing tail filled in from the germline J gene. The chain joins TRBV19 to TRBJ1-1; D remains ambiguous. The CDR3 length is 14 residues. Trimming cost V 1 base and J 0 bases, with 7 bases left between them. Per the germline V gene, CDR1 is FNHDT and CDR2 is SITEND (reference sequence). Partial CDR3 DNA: TGTGCCAGCAGTATAAGACACACAAACACAGAAGTCTTC. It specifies CASSIRHTNTEVF. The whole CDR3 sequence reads CASSIRHTNTEVFF.

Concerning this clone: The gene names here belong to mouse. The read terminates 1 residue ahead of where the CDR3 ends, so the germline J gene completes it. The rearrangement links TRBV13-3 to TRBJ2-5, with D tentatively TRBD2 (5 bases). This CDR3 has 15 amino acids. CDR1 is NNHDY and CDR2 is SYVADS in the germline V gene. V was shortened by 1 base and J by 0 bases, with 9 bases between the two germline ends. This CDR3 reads CASSDHTGNQDTQYF. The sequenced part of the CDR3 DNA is TGTGCCAGCAGTGATCACACTGGTAACCAAGACACCCAGTAC.

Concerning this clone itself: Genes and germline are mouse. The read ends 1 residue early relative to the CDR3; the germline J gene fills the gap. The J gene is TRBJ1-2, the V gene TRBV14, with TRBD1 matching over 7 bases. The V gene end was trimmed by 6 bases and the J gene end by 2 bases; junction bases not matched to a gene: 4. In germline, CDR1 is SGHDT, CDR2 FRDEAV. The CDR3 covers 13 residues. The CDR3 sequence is CASTLTGNSDYTF. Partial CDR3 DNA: TGTGCCAGCACTCTGACAGGGAACTCCGACTACACC.

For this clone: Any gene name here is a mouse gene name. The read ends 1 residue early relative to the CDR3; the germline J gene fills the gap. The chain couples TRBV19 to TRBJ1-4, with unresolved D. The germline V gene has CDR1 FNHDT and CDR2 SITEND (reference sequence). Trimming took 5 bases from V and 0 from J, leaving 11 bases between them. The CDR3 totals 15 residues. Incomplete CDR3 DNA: TGTGCCAGCAGCCTCGGCCAGTTTTCCAACGAAAGATTATTT. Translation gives CASSLGQFSNERLF. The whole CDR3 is CASSLGQFSNERLFF.

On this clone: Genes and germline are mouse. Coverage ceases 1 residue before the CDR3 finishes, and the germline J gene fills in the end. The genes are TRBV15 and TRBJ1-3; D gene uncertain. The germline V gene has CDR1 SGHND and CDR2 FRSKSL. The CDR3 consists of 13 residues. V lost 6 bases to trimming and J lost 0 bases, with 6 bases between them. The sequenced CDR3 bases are TGTGCCAGCAGAGACACTTCTGGAAATACGCTCTAT. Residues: CASRDTSGNTLY. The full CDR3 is CASRDTSGNTLYF.